This TCR beta chain derives from a study of T cell responses to AZD1222 COVID-19 vaccine. Broader study findings: Mostly white British, mostly female donors; authors suggested clonal diversity may be underestimated.

The germline CDR1 and CDR2 sequences are MNHEY and SVGAGI. The CDR3 runs 16 residues. V dropped 2 bases and J dropped 1 base, with 12 bases sitting between them. A word on this clone: Its antigen remains unidentified.

Method: immunoSEQ multiplex PCR; TCRdb's copy keeps in-frame clones and lacks some. The repertoire holds 150,000 to 200,000 clones, with 80% to 95% as singletons. The V and J genes are TRBV6-5 and TRBJ2-1; no clear D. The sequence was collected from an adult in good health. This specimen consisted of peripheral blood, obtained on day 0 of AZD1222 vaccination. This chain's CDR3 is CASSYDVDRSYNEQFF. DNA for the CDR3: TGTGCCAGCAGTTACGACGTGGACCGGTCCTACAATGAGCAGTTCTTC.